These 29 T cell receptor beta chains share one sample of origin, sequenced in a study of T cell clonality in common variable immunodeficiency. Produced via immunoSEQ multiplex PCR; TCRdb's table is partial and in-frame only. The data list under 45,000 clones, none observed once; approximately 3.6% falls to the top ten. Sequenced sample: peripheral blood mononuclear cells. The receptors were gathered from a person aged 18-70 years in good health.

In this sample, this clone turned up many times. The read comes to an end 3 residues before the CDR3 does, leaving the germline J gene to fill in the end. The chain uses TRBV18 and TRBJ2-3, with D possibly TRBD2 on 6 matching bases. Germline loops: CDR1 KGHSH, CDR2 LQKENI. The CDR3 covers 14 residues. V lost 7 bases and J 7 bases, leaving 18 bases between the germline ends. Here the CDR3 reads CASWNSGEGNTQYF. The CDR3 bases that were read are TGTGCCAGCTGGAATAGCGGAGAAGGGAATACG.

Comments on this clone: The read ends 3 residues before the CDR3 terminus; that terminus is restored from the germline J gene. The chain links TRBV19 to TRBJ1-1; 9 nucleotides line up with TRBD1. This CDR3 region has 14 residues. CDR1 LNHDA and CDR2 SQIVND come from the germline V gene (reference sequence). The ends lost 7 bases at V and 5 bases at J; junction bases unmatched: 8. CDR3 DNA (partial): TGTGCCAGTACACCCCGGACAGGGGAGACTGAA. Encoded protein: CASTPRTGETE. From start to end, the CDR3 is CASTPRTGETEAFF. Full variable domain (missing parts from reference TRBV19 and TRBJ1-1): DGGITQSPKYLFRKEGQNVTLSCEQNLNHDAMYWYRQDPGQGLRLIYYSQIVNDFQKGDIAEGYSVSREKKESFPLTVTSAQKNPTAFYLCASTPRTGETEAFFGQGTRLTVV.

This clone was detected many times. This CDR3 reads CASSYGAGYYGYTF. The sequenced CDR3 bases are TGTGCCAGTAGCTACGGAGCGGGGTACTATGGC. This chain links TRBV19 with TRBJ1-2; no definite D call. The read terminates 3 residues before the CDR3 end, so the remaining end is supplied by the germline J gene. This CDR3 spans 14 amino acids. V lost 6 bases, J lost 3 bases, and 14 bases lay in between. Germline loops: CDR1 LNHDA, CDR2 SQIVND (reference sequence).

This clone was seen ten or more times. The read halts 3 residues ahead of the CDR3 end, with the missing end drawn from the germline J gene. Other DNA sequences in the sample encode the same CDR3. The V gene is TRBV11-2, the J gene TRBJ2-5; D is possibly TRBD2 (6 bases). The CDR3 loop spans 14 amino acids. Looked up from germline, CDR1 is SGHAT and CDR2 is FQNNGV. The V end was cut by 1 base, the J end by 1 base, with 7 bases between. The sequenced CDR3 bases are TGTGCCAGCAGCTTAGGGGGACTCCAAGAGACC. Its protein is CASSLGGLQET. The whole CDR3 region reads CASSLGGLQETQYF.

This clone appeared many times. Read coverage stops 3 residues before the CDR3 terminus; the germline J gene supplies the remainder. The V call is TRBV12-3 or TRBV12-4, the J call TRBJ2-1; TRBD2 is a possible D gene (6 bases). V was cut by 5 bases and J by 1 base, with 12 bases left in between. This CDR3 is 15 amino acids long. The CDR3 protein is CASSRDLLSYNEQFF. The part of the CDR3 DNA that was read is TGTGCCAGCAGTCGGGACTTACTTTCCTACAATGAG.

This clone was seen repeatedly, ten times or more. The read comes to an end 3 residues before the CDR3 does, leaving the germline J gene to fill in the end. The chain has TRBV28 and TRBJ2-7; 8 nucleotides agree with TRBD2. CDR1 and CDR2 from the germline V gene are MDHEN and SYDVKM. The CDR3 runs 12 residues. The trim removed 6 bases at V and 4 bases at J, leaving 2 bases unmatched. CDR3: CASRGGRYEQYF. Partial CDR3 DNA: TGTGCCAGCAGGGGCGGGAGGTACGAG.

To note about this clone: With the read ending 3 residues before the CDR3 end, the germline J gene is used to fill in that end. The chain couples TRBV30 to TRBJ2-4; D uncertain. Germline CDR1 GTSNPN, CDR2 SVGIG (reference sequence). This CDR3 has 12 amino acids. The CDR3 DNA, read in part, is TGTGCCTGGAGTGTTCATAACTATGGT. Its protein product is CAWSVHNYG. The full-length CDR3 reads as CAWSVHNYGQYF.

This clone was observed many times. The read terminates 3 residues before the CDR3 end, so the remaining end is supplied by the germline J gene. The chain is built from TRBV19 and TRBJ2-6; possible D gene TRBD1, 6 bases. V was trimmed by 2 bases and J by 2 bases, leaving 13 bases between them. Per the germline V gene, CDR1 is LNHDA and CDR2 is SQIVND (reference sequence). This CDR3 region has 17 residues. The covered CDR3 bases are TGTGCCAGTAGTATAACTAGGGGGAGAACTGGGGCCAACGTC. Translating gives CASSITRGRTGANV. The whole CDR3 is CASSITRGRTGANVLTF.

In its sample, this clone was seen many times. The CDR3 is cut off 3 residues early in the read; its end comes from the germline J gene. V is TRBV18 and J is TRBJ2-7; 11 bases line up with TRBD2. The V segment lost 4 bases and the J segment 2 bases; nucleotides outside the gene matches: 1. Germline assignment: CDR1 KGHSH and CDR2 LQKENI. The CDR3 length is 14 residues. This CDR3 is CASSLAGGTYEQYF. CDR3 bases read: TGTGCCAGCTCACTAGCGGGAGGGACCTACGAG.

This clone was picked up many times. The sequenced fragment ends 3 residues before the CDR3 boundary, so the rest is inferred from the germline J gene. The rearrangement links TRBV7-6 to TRBJ2-7, with 7 bases lining up with TRBD1. The CDR3 runs 14 residues. The germline V gene encodes CDR1 SGHVS and CDR2 FNYEAQ. With 5 bases clipped from V and 2 bases from J, the junction kept 6 bases outside the gene matches. The chain's CDR3 is CASSAGTEAYEQYF. Partial CDR3 DNA: TGTGCCAGCAGCGCCGGGACAGAGGCCTACGAG.

To note about this clone: From the germline J gene comes the end of the CDR3, since the read stops 3 residues before it. The V call is TRBV18, the J call TRBJ1-2; D unclear. CDR3 size: 16 residues. CDR1 is KGHSH and CDR2 is LQKENI in the germline V gene. The CDR3 is CASSMRTSSNQETYTF. CDR3 bases read: TGTGCCAGCTCAATGCGGACTAGCTCCAATCAAGAGACC.

There are many counts of this clone. The read terminates 3 residues ahead of where the CDR3 ends, so the germline J gene completes it. The chain has TRBV5-1 and TRBJ2-2; D may be TRBD1 or TRBD2 (6 bases each). The CDR3 is 16 residues long. V lost 4 bases and J lost 2, with 15 bases in between. The germline gives CDR1 SGHRS, CDR2 YFSETQ. The CDR3: CASSATGRTNTGELFF. Incomplete CDR3 DNA: TGCGCCAGCAGCGCCACAGGGAGGACTAACACCGGGGAG. Together with reference TRBV5-1 and TRBJ2-2, the CDR3 gives the full variable domain: KAGVTQTPRYLIKTRGQQVTLSCSPISGHRSVSWYQQTPGQGLQFLFEYFSETQRNKGNFPGRFSGRQFSNSRSEMNVSTLELGDSALYLCASSATGRTNTGELFFGEGSRLTVL.

Many counts were recorded for this clone. The DNA ends 3 residues before the CDR3 does, and the rest of the CDR3 is filled in from the germline J gene. The chain carries TRBV20-1 and TRBJ2-7; a weak D match, TRBD2 (5 bases). The CDR3 runs to 12 residues. Germline V gene data show CDR1 as DFQATT and CDR2 as SNEGSKA (reference sequence). The sequenced CDR3 bases are TGCAGCACGATTCGAGGGCCCTACGAG. It codes for CSTIRGPYE. The whole CDR3 protein reads CSTIRGPYEQYF.

This clone has a handful of counts. The read terminates 3 residues before the CDR3 end, so the remaining end is supplied by the germline J gene. V and J are TRBV7-2 and TRBJ1-1; a possible D gene is TRBD1 (5 bases). CDR3 length: 15 residues. Looked up from germline, CDR1 is SGHTA and CDR2 is FQGNSA. CDR3: CASTSSGGAGKTAFF. The part of the CDR3 DNA that was read is TGTGCCAGCACCTCTTCTGGCGGGGCGGGAAAGACC. The whole variable domain, filled in from reference TRBV7-2 and TRBJ1-1, reads GAGVSQSPSNKVTEKGKDVELRCDPISGHTALYWYRQSLGQGLEFLIYFQGNSAPDKSGLPSDRFSAERTGGSVSTLTIQRTQQEDSAVYLCASTSSGGAGKTAFFGQGTRLTVV.

This clone was found many times. The DNA read from the CDR3 is TGCGCCAGCAGCCAAGAGGCGGGGCCCCTCTCCCCG. Translated: CASSQEAGPLSP. The complete CDR3 reads CASSQEAGPLSPQYF. J is TRBJ2-3 and V is TRBV4-1; the D gene is possibly TRBD2 (6 bases). The observed sequence ends 3 residues before the CDR3 terminus, with the missing tail filled in from the germline J gene. The CDR3 is 15 residues long. CDR1 is MGHRA and CDR2 is YSYEKL in the germline V gene.

This clone was seen a handful of times. The CDR3 goes on 3 residues after the read ends, and that part is filled in from the germline J gene. This chain links TRBV19 with TRBJ1-3; D may be TRBD1 (6 bases). The CDR3 is 14 amino acids. V lost 5 bases and J 2 bases, leaving 10 bases between the germline ends. Germline assignment: CDR1 LNHDA and CDR2 SQIVND (reference sequence). CDR3 sequence reads: CASSQQGAGNTIYF. CDR3 DNA, as far as it was read: TGTGCCAGTAGTCAACAGGGAGCTGGAAACACC.

This clone has at least ten counts. The read ends 3 residues shy of where the CDR3 ends; the end is completed using the germline J gene. The chain couples TRBV12-3 or TRBV12-4 to TRBJ2-3, with D perhaps matching TRBD1 (6 bases). Trimming cost V 7 bases and J 2 bases, with 10 bases left between them. The CDR3 runs to 13 residues. CDR3 residues: CASNQGLTDTQYF. The part of the CDR3 DNA that was read is TGTGCCAGCAATCAGGGGCTCACAGATACG.

CDR3 amino acids: CASSIVARAETQYF. Partial CDR3 DNA: TGTGCCAGTAGTATAGTAGCCAGGGCGGAGACC. The V call is TRBV19, the J call TRBJ2-5, with D possibly TRBD1 on 5 matching bases. The read ends 3 residues shy of where the CDR3 ends; the end is completed using the germline J gene. V shed 1 base and J shed 5 bases, with 11 bases lying between them. The CDR3 runs 14 residues. Germline V lookup: CDR1 LNHDA, CDR2 SQIVND (reference sequence).

This clone was recorded many times. The CDR3 extends 3 residues past the end of the read, so its final part is completed from the germline J gene. The chain uses TRBV19 and TRBJ2-7, with 7 bases identical to TRBD1. The CDR3 is made up of 15 amino acids. V gave up 5 bases and J gave up 1 base; unmatched junction bases: 8. Germline values: CDR1 LNHDA, CDR2 SQIVND (reference sequence). The CDR3 spells CASSLTTGVSYEQYF. CDR3 bases read: TGTGCCAGTAGTCTCACAACAGGGGTTTCCTACGAG.

This clone came up many times. Coverage ceases 3 residues before the CDR3 finishes, and the germline J gene fills in the end. The rearrangement joins TRBV30 to TRBJ2-7; weak D call: TRBD1 (5 bases). The CDR3 spans 15 residues. Trimming left V 0 bases short and J 0 bases short, with 12 bases between. Per germline, CDR1 GTSNPN and CDR2 SVGIG (reference sequence). CDR3 protein: CAWSVLSGLSYEQYF. The part of the CDR3 DNA that was read is TGTGCCTGGAGTGTACTTTCAGGGCTCTCCTACGAG.

This clone was recorded many times. The sequence runs out 3 residues before the end of the CDR3; the remainder is reconstructed from the germline J gene. The chain links TRBV20-1 to TRBJ1-2; 8 positions agree with TRBD1. CDR3 length: 15 residues. Germline V gene sequence: CDR1 DFQATT, CDR2 SNEGSKA (reference sequence). V trimming: 4 bases; J trimming: 5 bases; junction bases outside the gene matches: 12. The CDR3 reads CSAKEQGVYLYGYTF. The covered CDR3 bases are TGCAGTGCTAAAGAACAGGGGGTGTATTTATATGGC.

Points on this clone: The read falls 3 residues short of the CDR3 end, and the missing part is taken from the germline J gene. The V gene is TRBV5-1, the J gene TRBJ1-1; the match to TRBD1 covers 10 bases. The CDR3 has 15 residues. Looked up from germline, CDR1 is SGHRS and CDR2 is YFSETQ. J lost 4 bases, V lost 1 base, and 4 bases had no gene match. Here the CDR3 reads CASSLPDRGFTEAFF. CDR3 DNA (partial): TGCGCCAGCAGCTTGCCGGACAGGGGGTTCACTGAA.

This clone occurred many times. CDR3 sequence: CASSQDRAGVTEAFF. CDR3 DNA, as far as it was read: TGTGCCAGCAGCCAAGATCGGGCAGGGGTTACTGAA. V is TRBV14 and J is TRBJ1-1; TRBD1 is a possible D gene (6 bases). The CDR3 end lies 3 residues beyond the end of the read and is filled in from the germline J gene. CDR1 and CDR2 from the germline V gene are SGHDN and FVKESK. V gave up 0 bases and J gave up 5 bases, with 13 bases separating them. The CDR3 has 15 residues.

This clone was picked up many times. The observed sequence ends 3 residues before the CDR3 terminus, with the missing tail filled in from the germline J gene. The V call is TRBV5-1, the J call TRBJ2-7, with D perhaps matching TRBD2 (6 bases). CDR1 SGHRS and CDR2 YFSETQ come from the germline V gene. The CDR3 totals 12 residues. V gave up 4 bases and J gave up 6 bases, with 11 bases separating them. The CDR3 bases that were read are TGCGCCAGCAGCGGGGACTCCGGCGAG. Its translation is CASSGDSGE. The whole CDR3 is CASSGDSGEQYF.

A few counts support this clone. The missing CDR3 end, 3 residues past where the read stops, is filled in from the germline J gene. The V gene is TRBV7-2, the J gene TRBJ1-3, with TRBD1 as a possible D gene (6 bases). V lost 0 bases and J lost 0, with 9 bases in between. The CDR3 is 16 amino acids. Germline CDR1 reads SGHTA; CDR2 reads FQGNSA. The DNA read from the CDR3 is TGTGCCAGCAGCTTAGCGACAGGCCTCTCTGGAAACACC. It codes for CASSLATGLSGNT. The entire CDR3 protein is CASSLATGLSGNTIYF.

This clone was seen repeatedly, ten times or more. The read halts 3 residues ahead of the CDR3 end, with the missing end drawn from the germline J gene. The chain links TRBV11-2 to TRBJ1-2; 11 bases align to TRBD1. This CDR3 has 15 residues. V was pared by 5 bases and J by 4 bases, with 6 bases of the junction left unmatched. Germline CDR1 SGHAT, CDR2 FQNNGV. The chain's CDR3 is CASSGLGQGGYGYTF. Incomplete CDR3 DNA: TGTGCCAGCAGCGGCCTGGGACAGGGGGGCTATGGC.

In its sample, this clone was seen many times. The CDR3 extends 3 residues past the end of the read, so its final part is completed from the germline J gene. The J gene is TRBJ2-3, the V gene TRBV20-1, with TRBD2 identical over 9 bases. Losses at the gene ends were 0 bases for V and 6 bases for J; bases not matched to a gene: 10. Germline loops: CDR1 DFQATT, CDR2 SNEGSKA (reference sequence). This CDR3 is 16 amino acids long. The sequenced part of the CDR3 DNA is TGCAGTGCTAGAGACCCCGCTAGCGGGGAGTGGGATACG. Residues: CSARDPASGEWDT. The full CDR3 is CSARDPASGEWDTQYF.

This clone was detected many times. Read coverage stops 3 residues before the CDR3 terminus; the germline J gene supplies the remainder. This chain connects TRBV19 to TRBJ1-2; 7 bases line up with TRBD1. The CDR3 spans 15 residues. Germline CDR1 reads LNHDA; CDR2 reads SQIVND (reference sequence). V lost 0 bases and J lost 4; bases outside the gene matches: 5. The CDR3 here is CASSIEWGTVYGYTF. The CDR3 DNA, read in part, is TGTGCCAGTAGTATAGAGTGGGGGACAGTCTATGGC. The entire variable domain, with the rest obtained from reference TRBV19 and TRBJ1-2, is as follows: DGGITQSPKYLFRKEGQNVTLSCEQNLNHDAMYWYRQDPGQGLRLIYYSQIVNDFQKGDIAEGYSVSREKKESFPLTVTSAQKNPTAFYLCASSIEWGTVYGYTFGSGTRLTVV.

On this clone: The sequenced fragment ends 3 residues before the CDR3 boundary, so the rest is inferred from the germline J gene. The gene calls are TRBV2 and TRBJ1-2; 7 positions agree with TRBD1. J lost 3 bases, V lost 7 bases, and 5 bases had no gene match. Germline values: CDR1 SNHLY, CDR2 FYNNEI. This CDR3 spans 13 amino acids. The CDR3: CASKDRFDYGYTF. CDR3 bases read: TGTGCCAGCAAGGACAGGTTTGACTATGGC. Full variable domain (missing parts from reference TRBV2 and TRBJ1-2): EPEVTQTPSHQVTQMGQEVILRCVPISNHLYFYWYRQILGQKVEFLVSFYNNEISEKSEIFDDQFSVERPDGSNFTLKIRSTKLEDSAMYFCASKDRFDYGYTFGSGTRLTVV.